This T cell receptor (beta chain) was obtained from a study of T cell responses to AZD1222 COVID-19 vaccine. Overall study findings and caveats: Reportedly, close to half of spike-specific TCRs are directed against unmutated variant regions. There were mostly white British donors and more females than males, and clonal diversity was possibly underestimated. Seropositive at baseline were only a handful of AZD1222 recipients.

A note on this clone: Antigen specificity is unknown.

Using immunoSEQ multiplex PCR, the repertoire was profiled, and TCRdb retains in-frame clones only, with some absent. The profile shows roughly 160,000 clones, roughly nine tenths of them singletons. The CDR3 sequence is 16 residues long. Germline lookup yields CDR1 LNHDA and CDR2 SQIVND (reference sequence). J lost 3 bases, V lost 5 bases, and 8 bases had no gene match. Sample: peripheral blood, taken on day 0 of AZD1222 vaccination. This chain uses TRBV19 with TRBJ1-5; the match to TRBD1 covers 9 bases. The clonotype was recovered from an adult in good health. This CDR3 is CASSSPGQGYNQPQHF. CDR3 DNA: TGTGCCAGTAGTTCACCGGGACAGGGATACAATCAGCCCCAGCATTTT.